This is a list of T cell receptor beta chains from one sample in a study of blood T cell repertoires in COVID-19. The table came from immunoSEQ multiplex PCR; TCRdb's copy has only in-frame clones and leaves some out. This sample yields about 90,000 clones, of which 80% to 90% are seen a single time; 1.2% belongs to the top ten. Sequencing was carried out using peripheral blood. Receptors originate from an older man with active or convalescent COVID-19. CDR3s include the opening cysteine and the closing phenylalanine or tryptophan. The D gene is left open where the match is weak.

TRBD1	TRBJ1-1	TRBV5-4	CASSLAGGGEAFF	TGTGCCAGCAGCTTGGCAGGGGGCGGTGAAGCTTTCTTT
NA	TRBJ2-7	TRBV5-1	CASSLVRGADEQYF	TGCGCCAGCAGCTTGGTACGGGGAGCCGACGAGCAGTACTTC
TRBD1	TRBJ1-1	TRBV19	CASIPDRRPEAFF	TGTGCCAGTATCCCGGACAGGCGCCCTGAAGCTTTCTTT
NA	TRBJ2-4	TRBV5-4	CASSLASGSIAKNIQYF	TGTGCCAGCAGCTTGGCTTCGGGAAGTATAGCCAAAAACATTCAGTACTTC
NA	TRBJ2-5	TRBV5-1	CASSTPGTQYF	TGCGCCAGCAGCACACCTGGGACCCAGTACTTC
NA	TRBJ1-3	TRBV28	CASRGRTKRPGNTIYF	TGTGCCAGCAGAGGGAGGACAAAGCGACCTGGAAACACCATATATTTT
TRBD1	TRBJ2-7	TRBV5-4	CASSSGQGVGEQYF	TGTGCCAGCAGCTCGGGACAGGGGGTGGGCGAGCAGTACTTC
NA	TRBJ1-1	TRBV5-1	CASSFGGNTEAFF	TGCGCCAGCAGCTTCGGAGGGAACACTGAAGCTTTCTTT
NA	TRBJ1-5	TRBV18	CASSLDSWALGNQPQHF	TGTGCCAGCTCATTAGACAGTTGGGCCTTGGGCAATCAGCCCCAGCATTTT
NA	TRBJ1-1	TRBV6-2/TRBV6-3	CASSPTLNTEAFF	TGTGCCAGCAGCCCAACTTTGAACACTGAAGCTTTCTTT
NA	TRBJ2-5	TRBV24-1	CATSGTAEETQYF	TGTGCCACCAGTGGGACAGCAGAAGAGACCCAGTACTTC
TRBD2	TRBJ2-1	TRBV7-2	CASSSTSGIYNEQFF	TGTGCCAGCAGTTCGACTAGCGGGATTTACAATGAGCAGTTCTTC
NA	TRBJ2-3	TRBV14	CASSQGLNTDTQYF	TGTGCCAGCAGTCAGGGACTGAACACAGATACGCAGTATTTT
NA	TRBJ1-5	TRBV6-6	CASSPARYQPQHF	TGTGCCAGCAGTCCAGCCAGGTACCAGCCCCAGCATTTT
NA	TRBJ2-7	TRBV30	CAWSDGLDIGEQYF	TGTGCCTGGAGTGACGGTTTGGACATTGGAGAGCAGTACTTC
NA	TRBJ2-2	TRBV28	CASSRVTGELFF	TGTGCCAGCAGCAGGGTTACCGGGGAGCTGTTTTTT
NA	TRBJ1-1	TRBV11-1	CASSLDQGSGTEAFF	TGTGCCAGCAGCTTAGACCAGGGTTCTGGCACTGAAGCTTTCTTT
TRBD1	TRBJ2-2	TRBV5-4	CASSSDRVVTGELFF	TGTGCCAGCAGCTCTGACAGGGTGGTCACCGGGGAGCTGTTTTTT
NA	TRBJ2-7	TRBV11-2	CASSFFKGGAYEQYF	TGTGCCAGCAGCTTTTTCAAAGGGGGAGCCTACGAGCAGTACTTC
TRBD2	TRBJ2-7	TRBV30	CAWSTGTSGRTFSYEQYF	TGTGCCTGGAGTACCGGGACTAGCGGGAGGACCTTCTCCTACGAGCAGTACTTC
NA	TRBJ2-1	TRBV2	CASASGPYNEQFF	TGTGCCAGTGCGTCAGGGCCCTACAATGAGCAGTTCTTC
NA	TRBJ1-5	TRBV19	CASSLRQVFNQPQHF	TGTGCCAGTAGCCTTCGACAGGTTTTCAATCAGCCCCAGCATTTT
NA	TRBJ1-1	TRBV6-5	CASRSRGPDREAFF	TGTGCCAGCAGGTCCAGGGGCCCGGACCGTGAAGCTTTCTTT
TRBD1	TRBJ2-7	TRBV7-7	CASSLNRDRGHEQYF	TGTGCTAGCAGCCTTAATAGGGACAGGGGCCACGAGCAGTACTTC
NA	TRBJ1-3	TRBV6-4	CASSDRTVSGNTIYF	TGTGCCAGCAGTGACCGGACAGTCTCTGGAAACACCATATATTTT